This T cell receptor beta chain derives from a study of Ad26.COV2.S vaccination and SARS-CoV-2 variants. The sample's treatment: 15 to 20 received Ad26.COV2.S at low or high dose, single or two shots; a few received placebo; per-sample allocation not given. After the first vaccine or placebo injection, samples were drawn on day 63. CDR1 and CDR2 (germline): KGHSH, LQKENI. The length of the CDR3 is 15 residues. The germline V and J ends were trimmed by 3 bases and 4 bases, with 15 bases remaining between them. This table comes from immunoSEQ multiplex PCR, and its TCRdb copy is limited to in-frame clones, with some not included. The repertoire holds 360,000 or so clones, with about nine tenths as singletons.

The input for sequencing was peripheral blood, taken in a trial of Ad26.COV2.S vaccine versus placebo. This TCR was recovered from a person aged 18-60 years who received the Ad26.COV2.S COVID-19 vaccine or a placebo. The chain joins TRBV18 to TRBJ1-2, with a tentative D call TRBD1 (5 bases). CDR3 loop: CASSPLDTGGYGYTF. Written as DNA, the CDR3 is TGTGCCAGCTCACCTCTGGACACCGGGGGCTATGGCTACACCTTC.